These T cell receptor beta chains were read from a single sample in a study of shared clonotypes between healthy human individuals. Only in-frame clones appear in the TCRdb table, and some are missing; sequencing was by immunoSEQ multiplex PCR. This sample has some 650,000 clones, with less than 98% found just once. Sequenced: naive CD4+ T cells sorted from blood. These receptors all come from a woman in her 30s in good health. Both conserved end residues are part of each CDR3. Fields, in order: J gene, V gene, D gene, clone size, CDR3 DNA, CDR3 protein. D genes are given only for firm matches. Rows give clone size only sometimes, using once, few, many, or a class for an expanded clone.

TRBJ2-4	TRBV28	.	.	TGTGCCAGCAGTTTTCATGGCAAAAACATTCAGTACTTC	CASSFHGKNIQYF
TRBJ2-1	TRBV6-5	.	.	TGTGCCAGCAGTTACTTGTTAGCGCATTCCTACAATGAGCAGTTCTTC	CASSYLLAHSYNEQFF
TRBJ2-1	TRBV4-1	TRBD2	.	TGCGCCAGCAGCCAAATAAGCGGGAGAGAGAACAATGAGCAGTTCTTC	CASSQISGRENNEQFF
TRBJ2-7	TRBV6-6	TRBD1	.	TGTGCCATCAAAGACAGGGGAAGGCACGAGCAGTACTTC	CAIKDRGRHEQYF
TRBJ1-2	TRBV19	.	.	TGTGCCAGTGGGGACCGCATCTATGGCTACACCTTC	CASGDRIYGYTF
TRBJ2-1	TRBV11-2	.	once	TGTGCCAGCAGCTTAGATGTGGGGAGTAGTCTTTTCGGTGAGCAGTTCTTC	CASSLDVGSSLFGEQFF
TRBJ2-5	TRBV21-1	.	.	TGTGCCAGCGGGATTCGGGAGACCCAGTACTTC	CASGIRETQYF
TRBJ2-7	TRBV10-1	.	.	TGCGCCAGCAGTGAGGGGCAGGGGACTTCCTACGAGCAGTACTTC	CASSEGQGTSYEQYF
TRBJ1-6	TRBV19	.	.	TGTGCCAGTAGTACTACAGGGTTGCATTCACCCCTCCACTTT	CASSTTGLHSPLHF
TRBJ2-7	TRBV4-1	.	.	TGCGCCAGCAGCCATGGGACAAGCGGAGACTACGAGCAGTACTTC	CASSHGTSGDYEQYF
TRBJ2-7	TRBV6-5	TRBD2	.	TGTGCCAGCAGTTACAGTCTAGCGGGCTACGAGCAGTACTTC	CASSYSLAGYEQYF
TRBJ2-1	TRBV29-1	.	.	TGCAGCGTTGACGTGCGGGGCCCCTACAATGAGCAGTTCTTC	CSVDVRGPYNEQFF
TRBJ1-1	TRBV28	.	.	TGTGCCAGCAGCGGCAGGGGAGCTTTCTTT	CASSGRGAFF